Here is one TCR beta chain with its context. This specimen comes from a study of shared clonotypes between healthy human individuals. Study as a whole: Per donor, CD8 memory used one plate, CD8 naive used two, CD4 memory used three and CD4 naive used three.

In germline, CDR1 is MGHRA, CDR2 YSYEKL. The CDR3 consists of 16 residues. Trimming removed 5 bases at V and 0 bases at J, with 13 bases between. Those who donated were healthy HIV-negative adults, with no recent acute infections or vaccinations reported. Profiled with immunoSEQ multiplex PCR; TCRdb holds only in-frame clones, not every one. The sample lists 2.3 million or so clones, approximately 93% occurring once. Sequencing was performed on naive CD4+ T cells from PBMCs. The subset was: CD45RA+ positively selected. This clonotype was sampled from a man younger than 30 in good health. Some clones in this sample may be carry-over from other donors' samples. This chain joins TRBV4-1 and TRBJ1-4; TRBD1 is a possible D gene (5 bases). CDR3 protein: CASSKNQGATNEKLFF. DNA of the CDR3: TGCGCCAGCAGCAAGAACCAGGGTGCAACTAATGAAAAACTGTTTTTT.